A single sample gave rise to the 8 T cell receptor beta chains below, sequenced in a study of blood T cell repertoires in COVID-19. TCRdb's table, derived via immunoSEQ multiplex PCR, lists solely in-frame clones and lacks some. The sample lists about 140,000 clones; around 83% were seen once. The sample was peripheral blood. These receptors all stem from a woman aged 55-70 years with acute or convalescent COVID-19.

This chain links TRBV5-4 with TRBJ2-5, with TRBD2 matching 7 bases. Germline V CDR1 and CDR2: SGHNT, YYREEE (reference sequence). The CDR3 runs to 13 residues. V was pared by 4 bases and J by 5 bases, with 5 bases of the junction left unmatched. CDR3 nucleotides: TGTGCCAGCAGCCGGACTAGAGAGGAGACCCAGTACTTC. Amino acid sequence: CASSRTREETQYF. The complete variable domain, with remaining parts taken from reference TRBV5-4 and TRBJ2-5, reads ETGVTQSPTHLIKTRGQQVTLRCSSQSGHNTVSWYQQALGQGPQFIFQYYREEENGRGNFPPRFSGLQFPNYSSELNVNALELDDSALYLCASSRTREETQYFGPGTRLLVL.

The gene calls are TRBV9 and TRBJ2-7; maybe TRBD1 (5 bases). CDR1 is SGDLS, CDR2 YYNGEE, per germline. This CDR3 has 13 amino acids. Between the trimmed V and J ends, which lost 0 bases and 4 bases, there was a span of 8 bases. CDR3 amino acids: CASSVGPGYEQYF. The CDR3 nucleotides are TGTGCCAGCAGCGTAGGTCCAGGGTACGAGCAGTACTTC.

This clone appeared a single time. The CDR3 DNA sequence: TGTGCCAGCAGCTTACCCCTTTTAGATACGCAGTATTTT. This sequence encodes CASSLPLLDTQYF. V and J are TRBV7-2 and TRBJ2-3; D is undetermined. Germline V gene data show CDR1 as SGHTA and CDR2 as FQGNSA. V was shortened by 2 bases and J by 5 bases, with 8 bases between the two germline ends. There are 13 residues in the CDR3. The entire variable domain, with the rest obtained from reference TRBV7-2 and TRBJ2-3, is as follows: GAGVSQSPSNKVTEKGKDVELRCDPISGHTALYWYRQSLGQGLEFLIYFQGNSAPDKSGLPSDRFSAERTGGSVSTLTIQRTQQEDSAVYLCASSLPLLDTQYFGPGTRLTVL.

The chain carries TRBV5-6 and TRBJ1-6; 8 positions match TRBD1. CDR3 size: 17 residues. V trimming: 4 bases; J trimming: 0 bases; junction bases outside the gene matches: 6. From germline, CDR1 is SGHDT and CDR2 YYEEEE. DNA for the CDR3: TGTGCCAGCAGCCCTTGGACAGGGAGCTCCTATAATTCACCCCTCCACTTT. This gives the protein CASSPWTGSSYNSPLHF.

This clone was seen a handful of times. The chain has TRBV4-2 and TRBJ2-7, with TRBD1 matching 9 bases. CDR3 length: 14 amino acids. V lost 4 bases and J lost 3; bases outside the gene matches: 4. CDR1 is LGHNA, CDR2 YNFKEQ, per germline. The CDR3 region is CASSPGQGSYEQYF. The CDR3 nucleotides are TGTGCCAGCAGCCCGGGACAGGGAAGCTACGAGCAGTACTTC.

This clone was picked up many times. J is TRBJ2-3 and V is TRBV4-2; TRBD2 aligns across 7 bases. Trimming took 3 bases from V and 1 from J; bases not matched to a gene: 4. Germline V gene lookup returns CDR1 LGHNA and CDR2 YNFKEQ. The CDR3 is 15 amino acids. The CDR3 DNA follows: TGTGCCAGCAGCCAGAGCGGGGTGGGCACAGATACGCAGTATTTT. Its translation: CASSQSGVGTDTQYF.

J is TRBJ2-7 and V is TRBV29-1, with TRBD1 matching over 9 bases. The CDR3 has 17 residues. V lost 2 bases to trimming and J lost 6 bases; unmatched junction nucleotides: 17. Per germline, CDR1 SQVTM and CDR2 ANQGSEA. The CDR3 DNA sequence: TGCAGCGTTGAAAGGCCCGTGGGGACAGGGAGGAGCGGCGAGCAGTACTTC. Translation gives CSVERPVGTGRSGEQYF.

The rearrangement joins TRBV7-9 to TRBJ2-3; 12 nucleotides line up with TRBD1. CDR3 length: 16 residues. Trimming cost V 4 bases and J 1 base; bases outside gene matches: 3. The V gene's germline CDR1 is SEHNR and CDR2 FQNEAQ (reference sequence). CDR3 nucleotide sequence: TGTGCCAGCAGCTCCGGGACAGGGGGCCGCACAGATACGCAGTATTTT. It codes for CASSSGTGGRTDTQYF.